Listed below are T cell receptor beta chains from one sample, sequenced in a study of blood T cell repertoires in COVID-19. Assay: immunoSEQ multiplex PCR; the TCRdb copy retains only in-frame clones and omits some. The sample has under 150,000 clones, approximately 85% seen once. The sequenced sample consisted of peripheral blood. The receptor set was obtained from a woman in her sixties with COVID-19, enrolled during active disease. Each CDR3 is given with its conserved first and last residue. D genes are given only for firm matches. Clone size is stated in some rows and not others, as once, few, many or a class when expanded.

size | J | D | V | DNA | CDR3
NA | TRBJ2-1 | TRBD1 | TRBV2 | TGTGCCAGCAGTGTCTTCGGGACAGTTAATTACAATGAGCAGTTCTTC | CASSVFGTVNYNEQFF
few | TRBJ1-5 | TRBD1 | TRBV3-1/TRBV3-2 | TGTGCCAGCAGCCCAACAGGGGGCGGTCAGCCCCAGCATTTT | CASSPTGGGQPQHF
NA | TRBJ2-3 | TRBD2 | TRBV9 | TGTGCCAGCAGCATACTAGCGGGGGGCACAGATACGCAGTATTTT | CASSILAGGTDTQYF
NA | TRBJ2-3 | NA | TRBV2 | TGTGCCAGCAGTGAAGCGCTGTCGAGGGTGCCGATCGGTACAGATACGCAGTATTTT | CASSEALSRVPIGTDTQYF
NA | TRBJ1-4 | TRBD1 | TRBV24-1 | TGTGCCACCAGTGACCCGGGACAGGGGGGTGAAAAACTGTTTTTT | CATSDPGQGGEKLFF
NA | TRBJ2-7 | TRBD1 | TRBV5-1 | TGCGCCAGCAGCTTGGGGGACAGCTCCTACGAGCAGTACTTC | CASSLGDSSYEQYF
NA | TRBJ1-1 | TRBD1 | TRBV12-3/TRBV12-4 | TGTGCCAGCAGAACAGGGGTTACTGAAGCTTTCTTT | CASRTGVTEAFF
NA | TRBJ2-1 | TRBD1 | TRBV6-6 | TGTGCCAGCAAATACCTTGGGACAGGGGGCAGGAATGAGCAGTTCTTC | CASKYLGTGGRNEQFF
NA | TRBJ2-3 | TRBD2 | TRBV19 | TGTGCCAGTAGTAAGTTAGCGGGGACAGATACGCAGTATTTT | CASSKLAGTDTQYF
NA | TRBJ1-4 | TRBD1 | TRBV6-1 | TGTGCCAGCAGTGAAGCGGCGGGACAGCGGCGTGCAACTAATGAAAAACTGTTTTTT | CASSEAAGQRRATNEKLFF
NA | TRBJ1-4 | NA | TRBV12-3/TRBV12-4 | TGTGCCAGCAGTTTAACCCGGAATGAAAAACTGTTTTTT | CASSLTRNEKLFF
few | TRBJ1-6 | TRBD1 | TRBV6-5 | TGTGCCAGCAGTTACTCATTGGGACAGAATTCACCCCTCCACTTT | CASSYSLGQNSPLHF
NA | TRBJ2-7 | TRBD2 | TRBV19 | TGTGCCAGTAGTACCCGGGGGGGCCCCAACACCTACGAGCAGTACTTC | CASSTRGGPNTYEQYF
NA | TRBJ2-3 | NA | TRBV12-2 | TGTGCAAGTCGCTTAGATCGAGAGACGGTGAGGGATACGCAGTATTTT | CASRLDRETVRDTQYF
NA | TRBJ1-2 | NA | TRBV9 | TGTGCCAGCAGCTATTTAGGGGAAACTAACTATGGCTACACCTTC | CASSYLGETNYGYTF
NA | TRBJ2-7 | TRBD2 | TRBV5-3 | TGTGCCAGAAGCTCAGCTACTAGCGGGGGGAACTACGAGCAGTACTTC | CARSSATSGGNYEQYF
NA | TRBJ2-7 | NA | TRBV7-9 | TGTGCCAGCAGCTCTTGGCCCGACTACGAGCAGTACTTC | CASSSWPDYEQYF
NA | TRBJ1-1 | NA | TRBV18 | TGTGCCAGCTCACCTGCGGGAAACACTGAAGCTTTCTTT | CASSPAGNTEAFF
once | TRBJ2-6 | NA | TRBV7-3 | TGTGCCAGCAGCCCAATCCGGAGCCCCAACGTCCTGACTTTC | CASSPIRSPNVLTF
few | TRBJ2-7 | NA | TRBV7-3 | TGTGCCAGCAGCCTAGTAGGCGGGGGCGACTACGAGCAGTACTTC | CASSLVGGGDYEQYF
NA | TRBJ2-5 | TRBD2 | TRBV6-1 | TGTGCCAGCAGTGAGCACGGGGGGAGGGCCCAAGAGACCCAGTACTTC | CASSEHGGRAQETQYF
NA | TRBJ2-3 | TRBD2 | TRBV6-1 | TGTGCCAGCAGTGAAGGGCTAGCGGGGGGCACAGATACGCAGTATTTT | CASSEGLAGGTDTQYF
NA | TRBJ1-2 | NA | TRBV25-1 | TGTGCCAGCAGTGAATTAGGGGGAGGGCTTGCTAACTATGGCTACACCTTC | CASSELGGGLANYGYTF
NA | TRBJ1-6 | NA | TRBV10-3 | TGTGCCATCAGAGCAAGGACTCTCGGGTCCTATAATTCACCCCTCCACTTT | CAIRARTLGSYNSPLHF
NA | TRBJ1-6 | TRBD1 | TRBV6-2/TRBV6-3 | TGTGCCAGCAGTTACGACAGGGCCAATTCACCCCTCCACTTT | CASSYDRANSPLHF
NA | TRBJ2-1 | NA | TRBV24-1 | TGTGCCACCAGTGACGCCGGGACTCAGGATGAGCAGTTCTTC | CATSDAGTQDEQFF
NA | TRBJ1-1 | TRBD1 | TRBV30 | TGTGCCTGGGGGGGACAGGGCCCGAACACTGAAGCTTTCTTT | CAWGGQGPNTEAFF
NA | TRBJ1-3 | NA | TRBV5-4 | TGTGCCAGCAGTGGCGGACAGACTGGAAACACCATATATTTT | CASSGGQTGNTIYF
NA | TRBJ2-1 | TRBD2 | TRBV18 | TGTGCCAGCTTCCACCCGGGACTAGTAAACGATGAGCAGTTCTTC | CASFHPGLVNDEQFF
NA | TRBJ2-7 | TRBD1 | TRBV19 | TGTGCCAGTAGCCGGTCTTCGGGACAGGGGTACGAGCAGTACTTC | CASSRSSGQGYEQYF
NA | TRBJ2-7 | TRBD1 | TRBV7-2 | TGTGCCAGCAGCGGAGGCTTGGGCCGACCGGGACAGGGGGTCTACGAGCAGTACTTC | CASSGGLGRPGQGVYEQYF
once | TRBJ2-1 | TRBD2 | TRBV3-1/TRBV3-2 | TGTGCCAGCAGCCAGTATCCCGGGGGGTACAATGAGCAGTTCTTC | CASSQYPGGYNEQFF
once | TRBJ2-7 | NA | TRBV13 | TGTGCCAGCAGCTGGGGCAGGGGCTTAGGGGAGCAGTACTTC | CASSWGRGLGEQYF
NA | TRBJ1-1 | TRBD1 | TRBV6-2/TRBV6-3 | TGTGCCAGCAGTCCCGGGACAGGGAACACTGAAGCTTTCTTT | CASSPGTGNTEAFF
NA | TRBJ1-2 | NA | TRBV2 | TGTGCCAGCAGGGACGGCCGGGGATATGGCTACACCTTC | CASRDGRGYGYTF
NA | TRBJ2-3 | TRBD2 | TRBV18 | TGTGCCAGCTCACCCGTAGCGGGGGGGAGTTCAGATACGCAGTATTTT | CASSPVAGGSSDTQYF
once | TRBJ1-6 | TRBD1 | TRBV18 | TGTGCCAGCTCACCTTTTCCGGGACAGAATAATTCACCCCTCCACTTT | CASSPFPGQNNSPLHF
NA | TRBJ1-6 | TRBD1 | TRBV6-4 | TGTGCCAGCAGGCCCCAGGGACAGGGTCCTATCTTTTACTATTCACCCCTCCACTTT | CASRPQGQGPIFYYSPLHF
once | TRBJ2-7 | NA | TRBV28 | TGTGCCAGCAGTTTTCTGAGCTCCTACGAGCAGTACTTC | CASSFLSSYEQYF
NA | TRBJ2-7 | NA | TRBV10-1 | TGCGCCAGCACACAGGGAGTAGGCTACGAGCAGTACTTC | CASTQGVGYEQYF
NA | TRBJ1-2 | NA | TRBV11-2 | TGTGCCAGCAGCTTAGATGCGGCGGGTGGCGACTATGGCTACACCTTC | CASSLDAAGGDYGYTF
NA | TRBJ2-1 | TRBD1 | TRBV7-2 | TGTGCCAGCAGCCACCTTACCGGGACAGGGTCTGAGCAGTTCTTC | CASSHLTGTGSEQFF
NA | TRBJ1-6 | NA | TRBV6-2/TRBV6-3 | TGTGCCAGCAGTTACTCTGGGACAAGGAATTCACCCCTCCACTTT | CASSYSGTRNSPLHF
NA | TRBJ2-7 | NA | TRBV6-2/TRBV6-3 | TGTGCCAGCAGTGGGCCACGTGCGCCACCCTACGAGCAGTACTTC | CASSGPRAPPYEQYF
NA | TRBJ2-5 | TRBD2 | TRBV5-4 | TGTGCCAGCAGCTTGGGCGGGGGGCCTCAAGAGACCCAGTACTTC | CASSLGGGPQETQYF
NA | TRBJ2-7 | TRBD1 | TRBV11-2 | TGTGCCAGCAGCGCGAGGACAGGGCGGGACGAGCAGTACTTC | CASSARTGRDEQYF
NA | TRBJ1-1 | NA | TRBV10-1 | TGCGCCAGCAGTGATCAGTGGAACACTGAAGCTTTCTTT | CASSDQWNTEAFF
NA | TRBJ1-6 | TRBD1 | TRBV4-2 | TGTGCCAGCAGCCAAGGACAGGGGAGGAGTTCACCCCTCCACTTT | CASSQGQGRSSPLHF
few | TRBJ1-6 | NA | TRBV7-8 | TGTGCCAGCAGCTTAGCAGGTACAGAAAATTCACCCCTCCACTTT | CASSLAGTENSPLHF